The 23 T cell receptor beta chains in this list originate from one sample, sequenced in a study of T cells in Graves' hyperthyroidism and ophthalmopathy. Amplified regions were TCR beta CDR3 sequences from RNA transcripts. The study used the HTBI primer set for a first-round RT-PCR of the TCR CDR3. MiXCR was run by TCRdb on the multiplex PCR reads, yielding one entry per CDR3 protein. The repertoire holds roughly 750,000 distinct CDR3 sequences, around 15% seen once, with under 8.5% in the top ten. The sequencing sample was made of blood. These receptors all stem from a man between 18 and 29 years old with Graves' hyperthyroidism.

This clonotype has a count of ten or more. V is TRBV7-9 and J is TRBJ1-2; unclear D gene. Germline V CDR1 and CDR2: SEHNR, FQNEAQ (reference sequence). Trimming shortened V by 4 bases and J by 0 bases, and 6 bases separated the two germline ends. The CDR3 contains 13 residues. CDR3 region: CASSSGANYGYTF. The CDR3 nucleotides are TGTGCCAGCAGCTCCGGAGCTAACTATGGCTACACCTTC. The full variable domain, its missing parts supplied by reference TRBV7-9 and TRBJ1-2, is DTGVSQNPRHKITKRGQNVTFRCDPISEHNRLYWYRQTLGQGPEFLTYFQNEAQLEKSRLLSDRFSAERPKGSFSTLEIQRTEQGDSAMYLCASSSGANYGYTFGSGTRLTVV.

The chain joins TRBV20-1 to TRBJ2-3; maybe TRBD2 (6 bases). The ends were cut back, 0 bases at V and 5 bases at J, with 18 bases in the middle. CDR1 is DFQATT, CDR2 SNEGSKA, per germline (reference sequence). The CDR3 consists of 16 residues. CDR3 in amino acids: CSARDPWGERIDTQYF. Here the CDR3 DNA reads TGCAGTGCTAGAGATCCTTGGGGGGAGAGGATAGATACGCAGTATTTT.

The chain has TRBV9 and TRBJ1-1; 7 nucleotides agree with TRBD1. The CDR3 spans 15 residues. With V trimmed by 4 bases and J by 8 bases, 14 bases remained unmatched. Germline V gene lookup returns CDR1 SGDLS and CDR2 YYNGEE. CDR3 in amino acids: CASSFSGTANLEAFF. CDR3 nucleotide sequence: TGTGCCAGCAGCTTCAGCGGGACAGCAAATTTGGAAGCTTTCTTT.

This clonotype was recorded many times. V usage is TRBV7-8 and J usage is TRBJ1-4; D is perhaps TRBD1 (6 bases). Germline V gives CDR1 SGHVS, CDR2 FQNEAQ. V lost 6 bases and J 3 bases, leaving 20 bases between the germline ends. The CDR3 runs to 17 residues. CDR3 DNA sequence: TGTGCCAGCAGACCGACAAGGGGTTCAGGGGCTAATGAAAAACTGTTTTTT. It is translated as CASRPTRGSGANEKLFF.

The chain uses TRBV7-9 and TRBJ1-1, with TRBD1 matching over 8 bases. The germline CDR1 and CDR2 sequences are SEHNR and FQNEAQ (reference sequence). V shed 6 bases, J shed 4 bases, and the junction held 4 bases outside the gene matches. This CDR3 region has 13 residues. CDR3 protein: CASRRQGSTEAFF. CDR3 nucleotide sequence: TGTGCCAGCAGAAGACAGGGGAGCACTGAAGCTTTCTTT.

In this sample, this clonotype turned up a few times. The CDR3 coding sequence is TGTGCCAGCACCAAGGGTAGAACAGATTCACCCCTCCACTTT. Its protein is CASTKGRTDSPLHF. The rearrangement joins TRBV7-2 to TRBJ1-6; D remains ambiguous. V dropped 7 bases and J dropped 8 bases, with 15 bases sitting between them. The CDR3 consists of 14 residues. The germline CDR1 and CDR2 sequences are SGHTA and FQGNSA.

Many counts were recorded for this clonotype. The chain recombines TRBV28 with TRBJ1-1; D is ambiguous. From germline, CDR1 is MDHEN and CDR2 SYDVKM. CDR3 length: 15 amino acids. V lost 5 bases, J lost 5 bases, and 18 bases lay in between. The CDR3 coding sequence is TGTGCCAGCAGTCCCCTCGGGGAGAAGAGGACTGAAGCTTTCTTT. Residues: CASSPLGEKRTEAFF.

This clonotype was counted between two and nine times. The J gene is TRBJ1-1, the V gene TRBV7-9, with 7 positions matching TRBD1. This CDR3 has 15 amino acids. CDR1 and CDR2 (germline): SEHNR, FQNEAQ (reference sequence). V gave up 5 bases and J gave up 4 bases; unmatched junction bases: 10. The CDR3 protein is CASSRRPGQLTEAFF. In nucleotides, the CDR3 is TGTGCCAGCAGCAGAAGACCGGGACAGCTCACTGAAGCTTTCTTT.

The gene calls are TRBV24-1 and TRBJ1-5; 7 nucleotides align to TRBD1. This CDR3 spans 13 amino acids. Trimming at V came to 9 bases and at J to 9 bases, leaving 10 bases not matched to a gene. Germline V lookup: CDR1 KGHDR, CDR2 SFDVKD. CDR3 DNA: TGTGCCACCTCCCGGGACAGTTTTTCGCCCCAGCATTTT. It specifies CATSRDSFSPQHF.

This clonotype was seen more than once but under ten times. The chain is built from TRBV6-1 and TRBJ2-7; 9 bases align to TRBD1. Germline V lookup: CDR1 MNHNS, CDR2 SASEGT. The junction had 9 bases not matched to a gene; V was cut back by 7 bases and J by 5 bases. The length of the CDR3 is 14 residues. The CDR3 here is CASMRDRVSNEQYF. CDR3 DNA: TGTGCCAGCATGCGGGACAGGGTTTCCAACGAGCAGTACTTC.

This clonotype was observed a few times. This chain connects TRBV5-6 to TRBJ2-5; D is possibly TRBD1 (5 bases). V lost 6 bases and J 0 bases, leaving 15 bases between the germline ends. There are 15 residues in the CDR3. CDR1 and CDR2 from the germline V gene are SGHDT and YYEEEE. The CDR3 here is CASTSDSHYQETQYF. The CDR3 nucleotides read TGTGCCAGCACTTCCGACAGCCATTACCAAGAGACCCAGTACTTC.

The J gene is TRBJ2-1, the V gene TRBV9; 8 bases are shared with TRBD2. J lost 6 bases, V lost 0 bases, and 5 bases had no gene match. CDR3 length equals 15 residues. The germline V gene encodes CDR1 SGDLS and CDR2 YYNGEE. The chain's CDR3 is CASSVAGAGGNEQFF. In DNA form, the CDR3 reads TGTGCCAGCAGCGTAGCTGGGGCGGGGGGCAATGAGCAGTTCTTC.

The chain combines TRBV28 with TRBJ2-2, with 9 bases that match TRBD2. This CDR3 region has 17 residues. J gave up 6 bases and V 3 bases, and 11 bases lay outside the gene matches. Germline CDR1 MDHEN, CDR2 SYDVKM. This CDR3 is CASSFYGASGISGELFF. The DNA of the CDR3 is TGTGCCAGCAGTTTCTATGGGGCTAGCGGGATTTCCGGGGAGCTGTTTTTT.

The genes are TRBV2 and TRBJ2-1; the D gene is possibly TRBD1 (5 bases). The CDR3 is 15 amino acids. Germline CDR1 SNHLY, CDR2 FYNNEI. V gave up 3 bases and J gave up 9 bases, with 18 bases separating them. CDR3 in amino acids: CASSEGDSSSTEQFF. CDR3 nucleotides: TGTGCCAGCAGTGAGGGTGACAGTAGTAGTACTGAGCAGTTCTTC.

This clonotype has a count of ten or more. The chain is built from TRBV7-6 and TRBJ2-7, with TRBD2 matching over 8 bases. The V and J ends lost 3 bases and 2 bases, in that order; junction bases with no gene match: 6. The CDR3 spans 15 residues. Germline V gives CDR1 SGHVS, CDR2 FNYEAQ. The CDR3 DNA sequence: TGTGCCAGCAGCTTCGGACTAGCTGGGACCTACGAGCAGTACTTC. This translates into CASSFGLAGTYEQYF.

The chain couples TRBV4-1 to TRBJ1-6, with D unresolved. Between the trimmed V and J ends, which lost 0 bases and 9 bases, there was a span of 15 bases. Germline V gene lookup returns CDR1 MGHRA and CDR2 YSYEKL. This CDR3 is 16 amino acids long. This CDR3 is CASSQEVASASSPLHF. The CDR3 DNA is TGCGCCAGCAGCCAAGAGGTGGCCAGTGCTAGTTCACCCCTCCACTTT.

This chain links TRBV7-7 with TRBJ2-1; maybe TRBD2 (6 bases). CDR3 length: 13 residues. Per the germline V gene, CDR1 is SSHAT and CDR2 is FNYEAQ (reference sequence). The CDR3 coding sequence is TGTACTAGCAGCTTAGGACGGAACAATGAGCAGTTCTTC. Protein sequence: CTSSLGRNNEQFF.

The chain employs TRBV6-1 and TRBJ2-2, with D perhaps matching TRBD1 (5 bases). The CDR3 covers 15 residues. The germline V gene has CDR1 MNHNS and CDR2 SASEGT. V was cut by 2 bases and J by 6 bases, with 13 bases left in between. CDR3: CASSEFGALPGELFF. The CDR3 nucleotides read TGTGCCAGCAGTGAATTTGGGGCGTTACCCGGGGAGCTGTTTTTT.

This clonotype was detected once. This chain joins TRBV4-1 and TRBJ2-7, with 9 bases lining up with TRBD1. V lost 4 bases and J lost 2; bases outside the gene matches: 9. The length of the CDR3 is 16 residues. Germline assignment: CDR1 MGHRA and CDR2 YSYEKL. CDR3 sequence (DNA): TGCGCCAGCAGCCCCGGACAGGGGAAGGGGGCCTACGAGCAGTACTTC. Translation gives CASSPGQGKGAYEQYF.

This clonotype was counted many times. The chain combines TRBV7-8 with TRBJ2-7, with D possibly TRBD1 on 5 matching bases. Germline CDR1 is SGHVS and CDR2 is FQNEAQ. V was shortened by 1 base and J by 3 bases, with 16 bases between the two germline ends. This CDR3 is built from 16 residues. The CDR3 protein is CASSLDRQGLDYEQYF. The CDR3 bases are TGTGCCAGCAGCTTAGATCGGCAGGGCCTCGACTACGAGCAGTACTTC.

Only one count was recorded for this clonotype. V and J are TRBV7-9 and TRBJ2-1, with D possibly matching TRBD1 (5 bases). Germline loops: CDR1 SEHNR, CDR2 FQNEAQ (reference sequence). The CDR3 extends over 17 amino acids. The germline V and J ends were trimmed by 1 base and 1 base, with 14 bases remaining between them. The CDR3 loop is CASSLGGREGSYNEQFF. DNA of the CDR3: TGTGCCAGCAGCTTAGGTGGCAGGGAAGGTTCCTACAATGAGCAGTTCTTC.

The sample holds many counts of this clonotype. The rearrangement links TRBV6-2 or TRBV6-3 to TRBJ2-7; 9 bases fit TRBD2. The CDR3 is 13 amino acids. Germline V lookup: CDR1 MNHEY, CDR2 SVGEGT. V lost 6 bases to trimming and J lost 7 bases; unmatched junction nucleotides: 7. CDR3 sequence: CASSLMREGEQYF. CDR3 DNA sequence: TGTGCCAGCAGCTTAATGCGGGAGGGTGAGCAGTACTTC.

The CDR3 sequence is CASSLLARGTDTQYF. The CDR3 DNA reads TGTGCCAGCAGTTTACTAGCTAGAGGCACAGATACGCAGTATTTT. This chain links TRBV28 with TRBJ2-3; TRBD2 might be the D (5 bases). The germline V and J ends were trimmed by 2 bases and 1 base, with 10 bases remaining between them. This CDR3 comprises 15 residues. CDR1 and CDR2 (germline): MDHEN, SYDVKM.